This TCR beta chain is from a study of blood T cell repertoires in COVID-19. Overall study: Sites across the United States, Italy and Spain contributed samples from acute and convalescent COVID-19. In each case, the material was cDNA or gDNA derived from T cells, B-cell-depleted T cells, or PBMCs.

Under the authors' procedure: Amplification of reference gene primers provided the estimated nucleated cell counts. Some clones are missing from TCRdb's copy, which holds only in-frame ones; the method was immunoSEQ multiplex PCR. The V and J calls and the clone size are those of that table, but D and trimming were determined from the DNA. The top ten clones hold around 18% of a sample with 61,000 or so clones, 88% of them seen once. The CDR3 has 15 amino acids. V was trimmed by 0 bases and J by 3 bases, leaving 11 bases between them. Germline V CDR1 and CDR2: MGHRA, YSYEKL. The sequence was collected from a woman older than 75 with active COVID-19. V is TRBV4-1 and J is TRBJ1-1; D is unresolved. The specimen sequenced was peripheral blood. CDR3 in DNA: TGCGCCAGCAGCCAAGAGATACAACTATACACTGAAGCTTTCTTT. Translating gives CASSQEIQLYTEAFF.